This T cell receptor beta chain emerged from a study of CD8+CD57+ T cells in acquired aplastic anemia. With respect to this clonotype: Its matching antigen is unknown.

Study-level results: Patients versus controls showed no significant CD8+ Simpson's diversity difference. Comparison of patients with controls identified about 27 shared CD8+ CDR3 sequences.

This CDR3 has 13 amino acids. The V gene lost 7 bases and the J gene lost 2 bases, with 10 bases spanning the gap. The use of genomic DNA as template underpinned the TCR beta VDJ and CDR3 profiling. In TCRdb, the reads were re-called with MiXCR into one record per CDR3 protein. The data show some 180,000 distinct CDR3 sequences, approximately 48% seen once. It was patients with CD8+CD57+ cell expansion by flow cytometry who were chosen for sequencing. Each patient carried a diagnosis of severe acquired aplastic anemia. Sequenced sample: sorted CD4+, CD8+, or CD8+CD57+ T cells (not recorded which) from PBMCs. The chain couples TRBV12-3 or TRBV12-4 to TRBJ2-3; D not resolved. The receptor was derived from a human donor with aplastic anemia. The CDR3 bases are TGTGCCAGCAAAATTCTATCCACAGATACGCAGTATTTT. Residues: CASKILSTDTQYF.